This T cell receptor beta chain derives from a study of lymphopenia after photon versus proton radiotherapy. Assay: immunoSEQ multiplex PCR; the TCRdb copy retains only in-frame clones and omits some. This table holds about 28,000 clones, approximately 85% found once. The CDR3 covers 18 residues. Per germline, CDR1 LNHDA and CDR2 SQIVND (reference sequence). Germline trimming cut 4 bases from V and 0 bases from J; bases unmatched to any gene: 8. This clone occurred a few times. Its specificity is unknown. Study-wide findings and caveats: Under photons, naive T cells and diversity fell while effector/memory populations rose. Authors raise, but do not show, better survival with proton therapy. Larger post-nadir TCR diversity loss correlated inversely with survival in deceased patients.

The sample in question was peripheral blood, obtained from a patient treated with photon-based radiotherapy. This TCR was recovered from a man in his fifties with gastric cancer. The V gene is TRBV19, the J gene TRBJ2-6; 8 bases match TRBD1. The CDR3 DNA sequence: TGTGCCAGTAGTAGGGGCAGGGGGCGGGTCTCTGGGGCCAACGTCCTGACTTTC. Translating gives CASSRGRGRVSGANVLTF.